The clone carrying this T cell receptor (beta chain) was seen only once. Its antigen remains unidentified. This specimen comes from a study of T cell repertoires in cytomegalovirus infection. Study as a whole: Shared public TCR beta signatures pointed to both CMV infection and a matching HLA type.

TCRdb processed the reads anew with MiXCR; each CDR3 protein has one entry. The sample records roughly 500,000 distinct CDR3 sequences, 42% being singletons. Study-level results: Identification of carriers of CMV plus the relevant HLA was achieved through cumulative public TCR beta family frequency. What dominated the ex vivo response were HLA-C-restricted CMV-specific TCR beta clonotypes.

The ends lost 8 bases at V and 3 bases at J; junction bases unmatched: 14. Looked up from germline, CDR1 is MRHNA and CDR2 is SNTAGT. The CDR3 loop spans 17 amino acids. The TCR originated in a human donor in good health (CMV status not recorded). Some clones in this sample may be carry-over from other donors' samples. The V call is TRBV6-4, the J call TRBJ2-2; TRBD2 aligns across 8 bases. Sequencing used cultured PBMCs, obtained from culture after CMV antigen stimulation. The CDR3 sequence: CASAISGEGADTGELFF. The CDR3 region has the DNA TGTGCCAGCGCGATTAGCGGGGAAGGCGCGGACACCGGGGAGCTGTTTTTT.